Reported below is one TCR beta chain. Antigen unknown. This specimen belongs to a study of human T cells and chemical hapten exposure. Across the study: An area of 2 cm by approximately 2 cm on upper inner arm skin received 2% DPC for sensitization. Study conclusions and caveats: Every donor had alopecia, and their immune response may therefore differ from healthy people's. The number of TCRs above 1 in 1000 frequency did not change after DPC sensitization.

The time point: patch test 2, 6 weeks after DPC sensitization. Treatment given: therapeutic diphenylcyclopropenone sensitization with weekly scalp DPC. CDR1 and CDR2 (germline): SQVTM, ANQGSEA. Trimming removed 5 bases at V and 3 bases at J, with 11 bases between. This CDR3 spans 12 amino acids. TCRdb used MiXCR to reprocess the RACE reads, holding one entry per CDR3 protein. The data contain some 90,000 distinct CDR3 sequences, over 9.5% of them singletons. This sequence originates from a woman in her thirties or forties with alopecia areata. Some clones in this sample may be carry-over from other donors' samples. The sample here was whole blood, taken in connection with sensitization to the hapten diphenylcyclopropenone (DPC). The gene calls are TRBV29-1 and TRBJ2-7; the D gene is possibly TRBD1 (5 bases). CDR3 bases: TGCAGCGTTAATCAGGGTAGCTACGAGCAGTACTTC. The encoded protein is CSVNQGSYEQYF.